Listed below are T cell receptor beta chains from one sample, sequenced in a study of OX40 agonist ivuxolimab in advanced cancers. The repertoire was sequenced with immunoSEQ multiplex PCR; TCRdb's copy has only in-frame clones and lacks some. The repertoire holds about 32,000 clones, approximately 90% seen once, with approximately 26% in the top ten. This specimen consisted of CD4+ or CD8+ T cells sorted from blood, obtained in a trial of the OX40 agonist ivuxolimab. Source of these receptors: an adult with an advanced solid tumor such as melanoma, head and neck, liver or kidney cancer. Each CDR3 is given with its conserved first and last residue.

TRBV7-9	CASSFGQGNTEAFF
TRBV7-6	CASSLASGAGINQPQHF
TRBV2	CASSEASWGFGQAHGYTF
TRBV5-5	CASSLVVHEQYF
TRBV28	CASSRDHQYF
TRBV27	CASSLSGGSAYGYTF
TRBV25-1	CASSEWGQGVSNEKLFF
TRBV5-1	CASSMGLGIYEQYF
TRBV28	CASSLFPGLYEQYF
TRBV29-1	CSDRTGLEQFF
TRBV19	CASSWRPGQNTEAFF
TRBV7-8	CASSLTTVNTEAFF
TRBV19	CASQGLASYEQYF
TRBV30	CAWWDGGSFGYTF
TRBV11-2	CASSFSYEQYF
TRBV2	CASSEWSQSADTQYF
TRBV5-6	CASSLELEDYGYTF
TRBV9	CASSVEGPGNTIYF
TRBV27	CASSPRDKAYEQYF
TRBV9	CASSVGQGGWQETQYF
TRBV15	CATSRDTDEQYF
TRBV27	CASSTSGTYGETQYF
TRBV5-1	CASSPIPWDSYSRGYGYTF
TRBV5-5	CASSLAGSTADEQFF
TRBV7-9	CASSPPASAGTYEQYF
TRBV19	CASSSWDRVGEQYF
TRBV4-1	CASSQEGTSGIYEQFF
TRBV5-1	CASSLVGYEQYF
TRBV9	CASSIQGGTEAFF
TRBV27	CASSLNGGEQFF
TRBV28	CASSKTGGESYGYTF
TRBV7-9	CASSLSEGGELFF
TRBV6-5	CASSYLYGYTF
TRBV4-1	CASSLWTGGETQYF
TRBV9	CASSPGRSTDTQYF
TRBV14	CASSQGTVNNSPLHF
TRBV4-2	CASSQVRDQPQHF
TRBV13	CASSPRGSEAFF
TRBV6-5	CASRLDRSYEQYF
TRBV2	CASSSLSGLATYEQYF
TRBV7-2	CASSLYYEQYF
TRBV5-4	CASSRLAGDHEQFF
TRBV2	CASSLQTAYGYTF
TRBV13	CASSPGLGVDTQYF
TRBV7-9	CASSNLQGTGETQYF
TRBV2	CARLRGGWYVLTF
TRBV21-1	CASRKTSVEGNEQFF
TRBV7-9	CASSLVGSSYEQYF